This T cell receptor beta chain was found in a study of cytomegalovirus exposure and HLA in healthy donors. The CDR3 is 15 amino acids. The V gene's germline CDR1 is SEHNR and CDR2 FQNEAQ (reference sequence). Deletions cut 4 bases from V and 0 bases from J, with 12 bases between. While the first cohort had fewer than 850 subjects, the donors belonged to the separate validation cohort of about 110 subjects. TCRdb keeps only in-frame clones here, not all; method: immunoSEQ multiplex PCR. Among over 110,000 clones listed, roughly 86% were seen once. Sample: PBMCs. This receptor was identified in a woman aged 25 to 39 in good health and CMV-seronegative. The chain employs TRBV7-9 and TRBJ1-1; TRBD1 is a possible D gene (6 bases). The CDR3 DNA reads as TGTGCCAGCAGCTACTTTGGGGGCATGAACACTGAAGCTTTCTTT. Amino acid sequence: CASSYFGGMNTEAFF. Based on the CDR3 plus reference TRBV7-9 and TRBJ1-1, the full variable domain is DTGVSQNPRHKITKRGQNVTFRCDPISEHNRLYWYRQTLGQGPEFLTYFQNEAQLEKSRLLSDRFSAERPKGSFSTLEIQRTEQGDSAMYLCASSYFGGMNTEAFFGQGTRLTVV.